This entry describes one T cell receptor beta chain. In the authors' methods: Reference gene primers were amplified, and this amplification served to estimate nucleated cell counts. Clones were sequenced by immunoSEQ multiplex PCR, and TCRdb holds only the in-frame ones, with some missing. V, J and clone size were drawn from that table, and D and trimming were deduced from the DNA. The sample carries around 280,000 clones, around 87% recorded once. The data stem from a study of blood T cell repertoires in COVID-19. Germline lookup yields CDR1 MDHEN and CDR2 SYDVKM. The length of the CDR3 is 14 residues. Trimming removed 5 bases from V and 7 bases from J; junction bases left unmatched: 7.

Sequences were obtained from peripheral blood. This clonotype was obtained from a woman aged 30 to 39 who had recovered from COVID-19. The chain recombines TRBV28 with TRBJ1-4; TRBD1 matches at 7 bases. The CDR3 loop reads CASSTGTEPEKLFF. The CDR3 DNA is TGTGCCAGCAGTACCGGGACAGAGCCTGAAAAACTGTTTTTT.